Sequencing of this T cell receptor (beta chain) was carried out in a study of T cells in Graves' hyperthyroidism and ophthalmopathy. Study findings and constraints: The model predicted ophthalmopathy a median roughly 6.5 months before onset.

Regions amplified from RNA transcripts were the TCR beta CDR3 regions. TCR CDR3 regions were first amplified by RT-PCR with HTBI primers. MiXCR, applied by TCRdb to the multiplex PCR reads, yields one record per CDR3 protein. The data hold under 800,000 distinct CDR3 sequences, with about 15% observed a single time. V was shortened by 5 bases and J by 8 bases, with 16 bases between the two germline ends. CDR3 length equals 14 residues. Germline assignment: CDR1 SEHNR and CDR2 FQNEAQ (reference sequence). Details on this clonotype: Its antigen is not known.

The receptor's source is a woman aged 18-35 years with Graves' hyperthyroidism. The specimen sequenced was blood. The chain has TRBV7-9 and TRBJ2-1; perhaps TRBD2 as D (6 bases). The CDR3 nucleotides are TGTGCCAGCAGCGGGGGGTGGATAGTCTATGAGCAGTTCTTC. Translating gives CASSGGWIVYEQFF. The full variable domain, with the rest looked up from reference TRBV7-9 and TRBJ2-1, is DTGVSQNPRHKITKRGQNVTFRCDPISEHNRLYWYRQTLGQGPEFLTYFQNEAQLEKSRLLSDRFSAERPKGSFSTLEIQRTEQGDSAMYLCASSGGWIVYEQFFGPGTRLTVL.